These 22 T cell receptor beta chains share one sample of origin, sequenced in a study of tumor-infiltrating lymphocytes in primary liver carcinoma. Reverse transcription of 450 to 500 ng total RNA with a constant-region primer produced TCR beta cDNA. Three nested multiplex PCR rounds of slightly modified ARM-PCR generated TCR beta libraries. The first two PCR rounds used TRBV1-TRBV30 forward primers with a C-beta reverse primer, 9 to 11 cycles each. Each CDR3 protein gets one entry after TCRdb re-called the multiplex PCR reads with MiXCR. The table records 150,000 to 200,000 distinct CDR3 sequences, less than 75% of them present only once. Germline DNA was also extracted, with blood RNA taken from unsorted whole blood. Sample: peripheral blood. The receptors were gathered from a woman between 55 and 75 years old with primary liver carcinoma and hepatitis B virus infection.

The chain has TRBV6-1 and TRBJ2-2, with 7 bases lining up with TRBD2. The germline V gene encodes CDR1 MNHNS and CDR2 SASEGT. Germline trimming cut 0 bases from V and 0 bases from J; bases unmatched to any gene: 16. The CDR3 length is 21 residues. This chain's CDR3 is CASSEAQVGAAGVSNTGELFF. CDR3 bases: TGTGCCAGCAGTGAAGCGCAAGTCGGTGCGGCGGGAGTATCGAACACCGGGGAGCTGTTTTTT.

J is TRBJ2-7 and V is TRBV11-2, with D perhaps matching TRBD2 (6 bases). Germline CDR1 and CDR2: SGHAT and FQNNGV. CDR3 length: 16 residues. V dropped 4 bases and J dropped 7 bases, with 23 bases sitting between them. CDR3: CASSYGGMTPGREQYF. Written as DNA, the CDR3 is TGTGCCAGCAGCTACGGCGGGATGACCCCGGGAAGAGAGCAGTACTTC.

A word on this clonotype: Sequence at one end of the junction differs from germline and may be a read error. V is TRBV11-1 and J is TRBJ2-5; 8 bases fit TRBD2. This CDR3 region has 17 residues. Germline CDR1 SGHAT, CDR2 FQDESV (reference sequence). Here the CDR3 reads CASSPLIPAGDHETQHF. The CDR3 nucleotides are TGTGCCAGCAGCCCTCTTATACCAGCGGGAGACCATGAGACCCAGCACTTC.

This clonotype was recorded once. No conserved phenylalanine or tryptophan ends this CDR3, so it is likely a read error. This chain uses TRBV29-1 with TRBJ2-3, with no clear D. CDR1 and CDR2 (germline): SQVTM, ANQGSEA. CDR3 length: 10 amino acids. The DNA of the CDR3 is TGCAGCCTTGACACAGATACGCAGTATTAT. It specifies CSLDTDTQYY.

The chain combines TRBV12-3 or TRBV12-4 with TRBJ1-2, with D possibly matching TRBD1 (5 bases). V shed 3 bases and J shed 6 bases, with 11 bases lying between them. This CDR3 contains 13 residues. CDR3 loop: CASSFRVGDGYTF. For the CDR3, the DNA is TGTGCCAGCAGTTTCAGGGTTGGGGATGGCTACACCTTC.

Comment on this clonotype: Mismatch with germline at one junction end may stem from a read error. The chain combines TRBV29-1 with TRBJ2-3, with TRBD1 as a possible D gene (6 bases). The germline V gene encodes CDR1 SQVTM and CDR2 ANQGSEA. The CDR3 extends over 15 amino acids. The DNA for the CDR3 is TGCAGCGCTAGGACCAGGGGTACCGGCACTGATACGCGGTATTTT. This codes for CSARTRGTGTDTRYF.

The J gene is TRBJ1-2, the V gene TRBV6-2 or TRBV6-3, with 7 bases lining up with TRBD1. V shed 6 bases, J shed 3 bases, and the junction held 1 base outside the gene matches. Germline V gene data show CDR1 as MNHEY and CDR2 as SVGEGT. The CDR3 totals 12 residues. This CDR3 is CASSTGDYGYTF. The CDR3 DNA is TGTGCCAGCAGCACAGGGGACTATGGCTACACCTTC.

This chain uses TRBV28 with TRBJ2-2; D is perhaps TRBD2 (6 bases). V lost 3 bases to trimming and J lost 5 bases, with 16 bases between them. CDR3 length: 16 amino acids. Germline CDR1 reads MDHEN; CDR2 reads SYDVKM. The chain's CDR3 is CASSFPPGGGTGELFF. The CDR3 DNA sequence: TGTGCCAGCAGTTTCCCCCCCGGGGGAGGAACCGGGGAGCTGTTTTTT. Full variable domain (remainder filled in from reference TRBV28 and TRBJ2-2): DVKVTQSSRYLVKRTGEKVFLECVQDMDHENMFWYRQDPGLGLRLIYFSYDVKMKEKGDIPEGYSVSREKKERFSLILESASTNQTSMYLCASSFPPGGGTGELFFGEGSRLTVL.

Many counts were recorded for this clonotype. This chain connects TRBV29-1 to TRBJ2-1; maybe TRBD2 (6 bases). The germline V gene encodes CDR1 SQVTM and CDR2 ANQGSEA. Trimming removed 6 bases from V and 7 bases from J, with 13 bases in between. There are 12 residues in the CDR3. CDR3 amino acids: CSVLGRRNEQFF. CDR3 coding DNA: TGCAGCGTCCTCGGGAGACGAAATGAGCAGTTCTTC.

This clonotype was seen more than once but under ten times. This sequence may be a read error, since a much larger clone differs from it by one base. The chain carries TRBV6-5 and TRBJ1-1; a weak D match, TRBD1 (6 bases). With 5 bases removed from V and 0 bases from J, the gap between germline ends came to 10 bases. The CDR3 sequence is 14 residues long. The germline V gene encodes CDR1 MNHEY and CDR2 SVGAGI. CDR3 coding DNA: TGTGCCAGCAGTCTCGGACAGTTGAACACTGAAGCTTTCTTT. This codes for CASSLGQLNTEAFF.

As for this clonotype: A read error may account for a junction end that differs from germline. V usage is TRBV11-2 and J usage is TRBJ2-1; D possibly corresponds to TRBD1 (6 bases). The CDR3 has 16 residues. The V gene's germline CDR1 is SGHAT and CDR2 FQNNGV. The CDR3 DNA follows: TGTGCCATCAGCTTAGCTCTTGGGGGCTCCCTAACGGAGCAGTTCTTC. Protein: CAISLALGGSLTEQFF.

Concerning this clonotype itself: Since no conserved phenylalanine or tryptophan closes the CDR3, a read error is the likely cause. The chain recombines TRBV6-6 with TRBJ2-7, with 7 bases aligning to TRBD2. CDR1 is MNHNY, CDR2 SVGAGI, per germline (reference sequence). The V and J ends lost 0 bases and 2 bases, in that order; junction bases with no gene match: 7. CDR3 size: 16 residues. The CDR3 DNA reads TGTGCCAGCAGTTACTCGGGGGGGACGGCTACCTACGAGCAGTACTCC. Its protein is CASSYSGGTATYEQYS.

The chain is built from TRBV28 and TRBJ2-7, with D perhaps TRBD1 or TRBD2 (6 bases each). Trimming took off 2 bases at V and 0 bases at J, with 11 bases between the two ends. This CDR3 contains 15 residues. The germline V gene has CDR1 MDHEN and CDR2 SYDVKM. CDR3: CASSLGRGGSYEQYF. The CDR3 DNA reads TGTGCCAGCAGTTTAGGCAGGGGAGGCTCCTACGAGCAGTACTTC.

The V call is TRBV6-1, the J call TRBJ1-1, with D possibly matching TRBD1 (5 bases). This CDR3 is built from 14 residues. Germline V gene lookup returns CDR1 MNHNS and CDR2 SASEGT. Deletions cut 6 bases from V and 3 bases from J, with 14 bases between. The DNA for the CDR3 is TGTGCCAGCAGCGAGGACATGGTTGACACTGAAGCTTTCTTT. This encodes CASSEDMVDTEAFF.

The rearrangement uses TRBV5-1 and TRBJ2-1; 10 bases line up with TRBD2. Germline V gives CDR1 SGHRS, CDR2 YFSETQ. The CDR3 loop spans 15 amino acids. With 3 bases clipped from V and 7 bases from J, the junction kept 7 bases outside the gene matches. This CDR3 reads CASSWPSGSGNEQFF. CDR3 coding DNA: TGCGCCAGCAGCTGGCCTAGCGGGAGTGGTAATGAGCAGTTCTTC.

A remark on this clonotype: This may arise from a read error, as a much more abundant clone is one base away. V and J are TRBV14 and TRBJ2-7, with D perhaps assigned TRBD1 or TRBD2 (9 bases each). Germline V gene data show CDR1 as SGHDN and CDR2 as FVKESK. The CDR3 extends over 16 amino acids. The CDR3 loop is CASSHLAGQGGYEHYF. The CDR3 coding sequence is TGTGCCAGCAGTCACCTAGCGGGACAGGGAGGTTACGAGCATTACTTC.

For this clonotype: One junction end disagrees with the germline gene, perhaps due to a read error. V usage is TRBV11-3 and J usage is TRBJ2-2, with D possibly being TRBD1 or TRBD2 (5 bases each). CDR3 length: 12 residues. CDR1 and CDR2 from the germline V gene are SGHNT and YENEEA. CDR3 sequence (DNA): TGTGCCGGCAGCTTGGGAGTGGGGGAGTTGTTTTTC. This translates into CAGSLGVGELFF.

This clonotype was observed once. A much larger clone differs by one base, so this may be a read error. The V call is TRBV5-5, the J call TRBJ1-1, with TRBD1 matching over 9 bases. The CDR3 is made up of 15 amino acids. With V trimmed by 4 bases and J by 3 bases, 7 bases remained unmatched. From germline, CDR1 is SGHKS and CDR2 YYEKEE (reference sequence). The CDR3 protein is CASSLRTGDDTEAFF. DNA for the CDR3: TGTGCCAGCAGCCTGCGGACAGGGGACGACACTGAAGCTTTCTTT.

J is TRBJ2-2 and V is TRBV7-8; possibly TRBD1 for D (5 bases). Germline assignment: CDR1 SGHVS and CDR2 FQNEAQ. This CDR3 contains 14 residues. The ends were cut back, 5 bases at V and 4 bases at J, with 11 bases in the middle. The CDR3 loop is CASSIRVATGELFF. The CDR3 nucleotides are TGTGCCAGCAGCATCAGGGTTGCCACCGGGGAGCTGTTTTTT.

In the case of this clonotype: This may come from a read error, since a much larger clone is one base off. The J gene is TRBJ2-1, the V gene TRBV28, with TRBD2 identical over 12 bases. This CDR3 contains 16 residues. The ends lost 4 bases at V and 6 bases at J; junction bases unmatched: 7. Germline CDR1 MDHEN, CDR2 SYDVKM. CDR3: CASSWGSSGRANEQFF. CDR3 sequence (DNA): TGTGCCAGCAGTTGGGGATCTAGCGGGAGGGCCAATGAGCAGTTCTTC.

The chain employs TRBV11-3 and TRBJ2-3; D not resolved. The DNA matches TRBJ1-5 better at its end, which makes the J call doubtful. The CDR3 is made up of 14 amino acids. Germline V gene lookup returns CDR1 SGHNT and CDR2 YENEEA. This CDR3 is CASSLTQWVDTQHF. In nucleotides, the CDR3 is TGTGCCAGCAGCTTAACACAGTGGGTAGATACGCAGCATTTT.

Comments on this clonotype: A much larger clonotype is one base distant, so this may be a read error. The chain carries TRBV28 and TRBJ2-1, with 10 bases aligning to TRBD2. Losses at the gene ends were 5 bases for V and 8 bases for J; bases not matched to a gene: 12. The CDR3 extends over 16 amino acids. The germline V gene encodes CDR1 MDHEN and CDR2 SYDVKM. In nucleotides, the CDR3 is TGTGCCAGCAGTCTCCTAAGCGGGAGGGCCCTCGATGAGCAGTTCTTC. It codes for CASSLLSGRALDEQFF.